The clone carrying this TCR beta chain occurred once. Antigen unknown. This specimen belongs to a study of T cell clones after liver transplantation. In the study overall: Samples came pre-transplant, pre-randomization before withdrawal, and post-randomization after withdrawal ended.

The study, taken as a whole, reports: A larger donor-reactive than third-party decline suggested partial antigen-specific deletion. Graft donor-reactive T cells possibly entered the graft instead of undergoing deletion.

CDR1 is WNHNN and CDR2 is SYGVQD in the germline V gene (reference sequence). V gave up 3 bases and J gave up 4 bases; unmatched junction bases: 15. The CDR3 spans 18 residues. Clones were sequenced by immunoSEQ multiplex PCR, and TCRdb holds only the in-frame ones, with some missing. The sample lists roughly 97,000 clones, approximately 78% occurring once. The rearrangement joins TRBV10-1 to TRBJ1-5; 7 bases line up with TRBD1. The specimen was CD4+ T cells from blood, collected before liver transplant. The clonotype was recovered from a human donor who received a liver transplant. The CDR3 here is CASSDSFMRGRSNQPQHF. The DNA for the CDR3 is TGCGCCAGCAGTGATTCTTTTATGAGGGGGCGCAGTAATCAGCCCCAGCATTTT.